These 21 T cell receptor beta chains were sequenced from one sample in a study of cytomegalovirus exposure and HLA in healthy donors. The PCR made use of 60 Vbeta and 13 Jbeta primers. Assay used: immunoSEQ multiplex PCR; TCRdb lists only in-frame clones, some missing. The sample has roughly 67,000 clones, over 70% seen once. The specimen sequenced was PBMCs. Receptor source: a man between 60 and 75 years old in good health and CMV-seropositive.

The CDR3 DNA reads TGTGCCAGCAGTGGGCAGGGGGCCAAATATGGCTACACCTTC. Amino acids: CASSGQGAKYGYTF. The chain has TRBV25-1 and TRBJ1-2; 8 positions match TRBD1. The germline CDR1 and CDR2 sequences are MGHDK and SYGVNS. The CDR3 is 14 residues long. After removal of 4 bases from V and 5 bases from J, the junction contained 6 bases not matched to a gene.

This chain links TRBV29-1 with TRBJ2-1, with D tentatively TRBD2 (5 bases). Trimming removed 1 base at V and 0 bases at J, with 13 bases between. Germline assignment: CDR1 SQVTM and CDR2 ANQGSEA. The CDR3 spans 16 residues. The CDR3 region has the DNA TGCAGCGTTGAAGCCCTAGTGGGGAGCTCCTACAATGAGCAGTTCTTC. Residues: CSVEALVGSSYNEQFF.

J is TRBJ2-7 and V is TRBV6-5; the D gene is possibly TRBD1 (6 bases). This CDR3 has 13 amino acids. Germline V gene data show CDR1 as MNHEY and CDR2 as SVGAGI. Trimming left V 8 bases short and J 3 bases short, with 14 bases between. The CDR3 DNA is TGTGCCAGCGTCCCGGACAGCCTCTACGAGCAGTACTTC. Amino acids: CASVPDSLYEQYF.

The chain carries TRBV5-1 and TRBJ1-3; the match to TRBD1 covers 7 bases. Germline values: CDR1 SGHRS, CDR2 YFSETQ. The ends lost 4 bases at V and 2 bases at J; junction bases unmatched: 15. This CDR3 is 18 amino acids long. For the CDR3, the DNA is TGCGCCAGCAGCCTTCGGACGTCCGGGACAGCGGCTGGAAACACCATATATTTT. Translating gives CASSLRTSGTAAGNTIYF.

The CDR3 reads CSVELSDRAGDEQFF. The CDR3 DNA sequence: TGCAGCGTTGAACTTTCCGACAGGGCCGGGGATGAGCAGTTCTTC. The chain recombines TRBV29-1 with TRBJ2-1; 7 nucleotides agree with TRBD1. After removal of 2 bases from V and 8 bases from J, the junction contained 12 bases not matched to a gene. The germline V gene has CDR1 SQVTM and CDR2 ANQGSEA. The length of the CDR3 is 15 residues.

The rearrangement links TRBV7-6 to TRBJ1-3; D is possibly TRBD1 (6 bases). Per germline, CDR1 SGHVS and CDR2 FNYEAQ. V was trimmed by 2 bases and J by 4 bases, leaving 15 bases between them. The CDR3 totals 16 residues. The CDR3 coding sequence is TGTGCCAGCAGCTTACCGACAGGCGCGGCGGGAAACACCATATATTTT. Translated: CASSLPTGAAGNTIYF.

The table lists this clone with a few counts. The V call is TRBV5-1, the J call TRBJ2-5; tentative D call: TRBD1 (6 bases). The CDR3 extends over 15 amino acids. CDR1 is SGHRS, CDR2 YFSETQ, per germline. The V and J ends lost 4 bases and 5 bases respectively, with 18 bases between them. The CDR3 nucleotides are TGCGCCAGCAGCACCCGACAGGCGACCTGGGAGACCCAGTACTTC. Its translation: CASSTRQATWETQYF. The variable domain in full, with the rest retrieved from reference TRBV5-1 and TRBJ2-5, is KAGVTQTPRYLIKTRGQQVTLSCSPISGHRSVSWYQQTPGQGLQFLFEYFSETQRNKGNFPGRFSGRQFSNSRSEMNVSTLELGDSALYLCASSTRQATWETQYFGPGTRLLVL.

The chain employs TRBV11-2 and TRBJ2-5; TRBD2 agrees at 10 bases. The V segment lost 5 bases and the J segment 5 bases; nucleotides outside the gene matches: 5. Germline V gives CDR1 SGHAT, CDR2 FQNNGV. This CDR3 has 14 amino acids. In nucleotides, the CDR3 is TGTGCCAGCAGCGGGGGACTAGCGAAGGAGACCCAGTACTTC. It translates to CASSGGLAKETQYF.

V gene TRBV5-1 combines with J gene TRBJ2-5; D gene ambiguous. V was cut by 2 bases and J by 1 base, with 6 bases left in between. The CDR3 spans 13 residues. The V gene's germline CDR1 is SGHRS and CDR2 YFSETQ. CDR3 coding DNA: TGCGCCAGCAGCTTACAAAGCCAAGAGACCCAGTACTTC. This sequence encodes CASSLQSQETQYF.

This clone was observed a few times. Other DNA sequences in the same sample also yield this CDR3. The rearrangement links TRBV4-1 to TRBJ2-1; tentatively, D is TRBD2 (6 bases). From germline, CDR1 is MGHRA and CDR2 YSYEKL. Trimming stripped 3 bases from V and 2 bases from J, with 14 bases between. CDR3 length equals 16 residues. The CDR3, as DNA: TGCGCCAGCAGCCAGGGGGAAGGGGAGGCCTACAATGAGCAGTTCTTC. This encodes CASSQGEGEAYNEQFF.

The rearrangement uses TRBV6-5 and TRBJ2-1; D might be TRBD2 (5 bases). V lost 8 bases and J lost 9, with 11 bases in between. CDR1 is MNHEY, CDR2 SVGAGI, per germline. This CDR3 has 11 amino acids. The CDR3 DNA reads TGTGCCAGCGATTACCGGGGTGAGCAGTTCTTC. This sequence encodes CASDYRGEQFF.

DNA for the CDR3: TGTGCCAGTAGTGGTCCTGGGGAGTTTGGCTACACCTTC. As protein: CASSGPGEFGYTF. The rearrangement uses TRBV19 and TRBJ1-2; no definite D call. The V gene lost 5 bases and the J gene lost 7 bases, with 14 bases spanning the gap. The CDR3 is 13 amino acids. CDR1 and CDR2 (germline): LNHDA, SQIVND (reference sequence).

As to this clone: At one end the junction does not follow the germline gene, possibly because of a read error. The chain carries TRBV7-2 and TRBJ1-2, with D possibly TRBD1 on 5 matching bases. The CDR3 spans 14 residues. Germline CDR1 is SGHTA and CDR2 is FQGNSA. The CDR3, as DNA: TGTGCCAGCAGCTTAGATTCAGGGCCCTATGGCTACGCCTTC. Translated, it gives CASSLDSGPYGYAF.

This chain links TRBV5-4 with TRBJ2-1; 13 bases are shared with TRBD2. CDR3 length: 14 amino acids. With 4 bases clipped from V and 6 bases from J, the junction kept 1 base outside the gene matches. The germline CDR1 and CDR2 sequences are SGHNT and YYREEE (reference sequence). The CDR3: CASSRTSGGNEQFF. The CDR3 DNA is TGTGCCAGCAGCAGGACTAGCGGGGGCAATGAGCAGTTCTTC.

The V and J genes are TRBV5-4 and TRBJ2-3; TRBD2 aligns across 9 bases. The J segment lost 3 bases and the V segment lost 3 bases, leaving 5 bases of the junction unmatched. The CDR3 runs 15 residues. Germline V lookup: CDR1 SGHNT, CDR2 YYREEE (reference sequence). The CDR3 nucleotides read TGTGCCAGCAGCTCGTCTAGCGGGGAAACAGATACGCAGTATTTT. It specifies CASSSSSGETDTQYF.

The rearrangement links TRBV11-3 to TRBJ2-1; 10 bases match TRBD2. Trimming took 4 bases from V and 0 from J; bases not matched to a gene: 15. This CDR3 contains 20 residues. Germline CDR1 is SGHNT and CDR2 is YENEEA. CDR3 in amino acids: CASSSRGSGRLGGSYNEQFF. The CDR3 bases are TGTGCCAGCAGCTCCCGAGGTAGCGGGAGGTTAGGGGGCTCCTACAATGAGCAGTTCTTC.

The CDR3 protein is CASSLGLANIQYF. For the CDR3, the DNA is TGTGCCAGCAGCTTGGGACTAGCGAACATTCAGTACTTC. The rearrangement uses TRBV5-8 and TRBJ2-4; 8 bases line up with TRBD2. Germline V gives CDR1 SGHTS, CDR2 YDEGEE. The CDR3 runs to 13 residues. The V and J ends lost 0 bases and 7 bases, in that order; junction bases with no gene match: 0.

The genes are TRBV9 and TRBJ1-2, with 8 bases identical to TRBD1. V lost 0 bases and J lost 5; bases outside the gene matches: 9. Germline values: CDR1 SGDLS, CDR2 YYNGEE. This CDR3 is built from 16 residues. The CDR3 is CASSVVTGGTQYGYTF. The CDR3 nucleotides are TGTGCCAGCAGCGTAGTAACAGGGGGGACGCAGTATGGCTACACCTTC.

The gene calls are TRBV20-1 and TRBJ2-1, with D possibly being TRBD2 (5 bases). V lost 6 bases and J lost 6, with 9 bases in between. The V gene's germline CDR1 is DFQATT and CDR2 SNEGSKA (reference sequence). The length of the CDR3 is 11 residues. CDR3 region: CSAGRGNEQFF. The CDR3 DNA sequence: TGCAGTGCAGGCCGGGGCAATGAGCAGTTCTTC.

The chain couples TRBV9 to TRBJ2-7, with 10 bases lining up with TRBD1. The V and J ends lost 0 bases and 7 bases, in that order; junction bases with no gene match: 16. Germline V gene lookup returns CDR1 SGDLS and CDR2 YYNGEE. The CDR3 length is 18 residues. The CDR3 DNA sequence: TGTGCCAGCAGCGTAGCGACCTCGACAGGGGGCCTCCCGTCGGAGCAGTACTTC. Its translation is CASSVATSTGGLPSEQYF.

V is TRBV15 and J is TRBJ2-4; 7 bases agree with TRBD1. Germline assignment: CDR1 LNHNV and CDR2 YYDKDF (reference sequence). The CDR3 is made up of 15 amino acids. V shed 1 base and J 7 bases; nucleotides not matched to a gene: 7. CDR3 in DNA: TGTGCCACCAGCAGAGGGCCCCTACAGGGGAACATTCAGTACTTC. It is translated as CATSRGPLQGNIQYF.